The clone carrying this T cell receptor beta chain turned up a few times. Germline V gives CDR1 SEHNR, CDR2 FQNEAQ (reference sequence). This CDR3 region has 13 residues. Trimming left V 0 bases short and J 8 bases short, with 9 bases between. Researchers prepared the TCRbeta library using unique molecular identifiers, the study reports. Using its own MiXCR run on the PCR reads, TCRdb lists one record per CDR3 protein. The profile shows roughly 610,000 distinct CDR3 sequences, roughly a tenth of them singletons. The data originate from a study of T-cell reconstitution after alpha-beta-depleted transplantation in children.

Sequenced here: PBMCs from the stem cell graft donor, sampled from the stem cell graft. The J gene is TRBJ2-3, the V gene TRBV7-9; D is ambiguous. This clonotype was sampled from a human donor who donated a stem cell graft to a child with acute myeloid leukemia. CDR3 protein: CASSLAESGTQYF. Written as DNA, the CDR3 is TGTGCCAGCAGCTTAGCTGAGAGTGGTACGCAGTATTTT.